This T cell receptor (beta chain) originates from a study of regulatory T cells in long-lasting Graves disease. The CDR3 extends over 13 amino acids. Trimming pared 5 bases from V and 6 bases from J, leaving 16 bases between. Looked up from germline, CDR1 is SQVTM and CDR2 is ANQGSEA. Study-level results: Clonotypes that were public and shared totalled about 2,500 in persistent patients versus approximately 970 in new patients.

Time point: newly diagnosed GD, antithyroid drugs for less than 3 months. Following extraction of RNA from PBMCs, that RNA was used to make the TCR library. Construction of TCR beta libraries relied on iRepertoire HTBI primers and on Arm-PCR targeting CDR3 regions. TCRdb recomputed calls from the multiplex PCR reads with MiXCR, one row per CDR3 protein. The sample consists of 400,000 to 500,000 distinct CDR3 sequences, around 17% of them appearing once. This clonotype was recorded at least ten times. What it binds is unknown. This sample was shared with a second study, whose subject was T cells in Graves' hyperthyroidism and ophthalmopathy. That work states: The patients, who ranged from 18 to 65 in age, presented with newly diagnosed hyperthyroidism lasting under 2 months. The study used the HTBI primer set for a first-round RT-PCR of the TCR CDR3.

This chain connects TRBV29-1 to TRBJ1-2; the D is unclear. The source of this sequence is a woman in her 30s with Graves disease. This specimen was peripheral blood mononuclear cells (PBMCs), taken at new diagnosis, from a patient treated with antithyroid drugs. The CDR3 DNA sequence: TGCAGCGTTAGTCGTGCAGCAAGAAATGGCTACACCTTC. Its translation is CSVSRAARNGYTF.